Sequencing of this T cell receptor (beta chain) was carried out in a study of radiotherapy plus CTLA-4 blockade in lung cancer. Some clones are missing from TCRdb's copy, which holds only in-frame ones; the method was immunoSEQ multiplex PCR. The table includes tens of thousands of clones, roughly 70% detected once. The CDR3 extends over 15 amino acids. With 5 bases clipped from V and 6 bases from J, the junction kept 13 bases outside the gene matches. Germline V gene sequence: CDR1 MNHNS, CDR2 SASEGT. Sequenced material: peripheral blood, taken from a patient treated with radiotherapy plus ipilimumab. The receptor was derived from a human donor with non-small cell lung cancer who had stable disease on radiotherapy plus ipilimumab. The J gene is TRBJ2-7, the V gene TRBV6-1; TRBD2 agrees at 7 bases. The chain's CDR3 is CASSPRMGGSSEQYF. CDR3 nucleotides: TGTGCCAGCAGTCCACGGATGGGCGGGAGCTCCGAGCAGTACTTC.